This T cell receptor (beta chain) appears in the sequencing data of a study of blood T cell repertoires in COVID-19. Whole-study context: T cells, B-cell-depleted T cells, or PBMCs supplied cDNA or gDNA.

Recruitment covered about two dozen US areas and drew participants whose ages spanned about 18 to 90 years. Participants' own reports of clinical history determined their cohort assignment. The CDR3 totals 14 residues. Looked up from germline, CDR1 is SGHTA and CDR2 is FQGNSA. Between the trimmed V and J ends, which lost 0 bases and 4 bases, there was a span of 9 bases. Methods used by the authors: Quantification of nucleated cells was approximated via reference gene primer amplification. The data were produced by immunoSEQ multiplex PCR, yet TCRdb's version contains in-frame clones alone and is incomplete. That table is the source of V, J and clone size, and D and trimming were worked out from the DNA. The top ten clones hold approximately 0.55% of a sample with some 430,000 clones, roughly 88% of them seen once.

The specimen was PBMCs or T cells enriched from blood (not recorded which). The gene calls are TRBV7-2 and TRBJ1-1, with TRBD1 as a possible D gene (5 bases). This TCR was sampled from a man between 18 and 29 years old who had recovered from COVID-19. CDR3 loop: CASSLAWGVTEAFF. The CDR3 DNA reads TGTGCCAGCAGCTTAGCGTGGGGGGTCACTGAAGCTTTCTTT. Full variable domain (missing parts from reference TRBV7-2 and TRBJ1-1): GAGVSQSPSNKVTEKGKDVELRCDPISGHTALYWYRQSLGQGLEFLIYFQGNSAPDKSGLPSDRFSAERTGGSVSTLTIQRTQQEDSAVYLCASSLAWGVTEAFFGQGTRLTVV.